This TCR beta chain was found in a study of metastatic and nonmetastatic thyroid tumors. Study in general: Malignant thyroid and benign thyroid patients provided blood and tumor or nodule tissue whose repertoires were compared.

The CDR3 covers 14 residues. The V gene lost 0 bases and the J gene lost 0 bases, with 5 bases spanning the gap. Germline V gene data show CDR1 as MNHEY and CDR2 as SVGAGI. Original processing methods: To classify distant metastasis in papillary thyroid cancer, a model was built from CDR3 differences across clinicopathological groups. TCRdb recomputed clones from the PCR reads via MiXCR. It is TCRdb's table, rather than the study itself, that gives the V and J calls and clone size. The sample lists tens of thousands of clones; around 33% were seen once. Findings of the study overall: It was reported that TCR beta diversity was significantly higher in malignant thyroid tumors than benign nodules, in blood and tumor.

This clone has more than one count but fewer than ten. Its specificity is not known. Ahead of thyroid surgery, no patient had received treatment of any kind. This sequence joins TRBV6-5 and TRBJ1-2; no definite D call. The sample comprised tumor tissue. The sequence was collected from a female donor with papillary thyroid cancer or a benign thyroid nodule (not recorded which). Some clones in this sample may be carry-over from other donors' samples. This chain's CDR3 is CASSYSPTNYGYTF. Written as DNA, the CDR3 is TGTGCCAGCAGTTACTCACCAACTAACTATGGCTACACCTTC.